This T cell receptor (beta chain) is from a study of T cell responses to AZD1222 COVID-19 vaccine. Study findings and constraints: Sampling that yielded the repertoires occurred only after the peak T cell response. Receipt of two AZD1222 doses was followed by a rise in Spike-specific TCR breadth and depth. Baseline testing showed seropositivity in only five to seven AZD1222 recipients.

As to this clone: What it recognizes is unknown.

Measured with immunoSEQ multiplex PCR; TCRdb has only the in-frame clones, and not every one. The repertoire includes around 87,000 clones, under 95% of them detected once, and about 20% sits in the top ten. This CDR3 is built from 14 residues. J was trimmed by 12 bases and V by 4 bases; bases with no gene match: 14. CDR1 is MNHNY and CDR2 is SVGAGI in the germline V gene (reference sequence). The source of this sequence is an adult in good health. This chain joins TRBV6-6 and TRBJ1-1, with TRBD1 matching 7 bases. The material was peripheral blood, obtained on day 0 of AZD1222 vaccination. CDR3 region: CASSSGAGDRATFF. The CDR3, as DNA: TGTGCCAGCAGTTCCGGAGCCGGAGACAGGGCAACTTTCTTT.